The T cell receptor beta chain under discussion was sequenced for a study of blood T cell repertoires in COVID-19. About the study: Samples representing acute and convalescent COVID-19 were sourced from the United States, Italy and Spain.

This CDR3 spans 11 amino acids. From germline, CDR1 is GTSNPN and CDR2 SVGIG (reference sequence). V was trimmed by 2 bases and J by 5 bases, leaving 6 bases between them. Here immunoSEQ multiplex PCR was the method, and the copy in TCRdb shows in-frame clones only, minus some. The data contain around 280,000 clones, roughly 87% of them singletons. The rearrangement joins TRBV30 to TRBJ1-1; no clear D gene. Input material: PBMCs or T cells enriched from blood (not recorded which). This TCR was recovered from a middle-aged woman who had recovered from COVID-19. The CDR3 DNA reads as TGTGCCTGGAGTTGGGAGACTGAAGCTTTCTTT. Residues: CAWSWETEAFF.